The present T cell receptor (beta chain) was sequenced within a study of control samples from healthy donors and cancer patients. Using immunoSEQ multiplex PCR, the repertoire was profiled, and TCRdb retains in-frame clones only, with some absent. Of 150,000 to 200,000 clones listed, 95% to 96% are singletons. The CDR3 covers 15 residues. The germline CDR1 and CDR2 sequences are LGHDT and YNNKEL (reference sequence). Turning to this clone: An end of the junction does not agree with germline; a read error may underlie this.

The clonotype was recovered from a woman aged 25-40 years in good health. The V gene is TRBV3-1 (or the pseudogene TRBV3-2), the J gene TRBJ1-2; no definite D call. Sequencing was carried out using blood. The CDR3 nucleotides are TGTGCCAGCAGCCAGTCTCTGGTGGTGAACTTTGGCTACACCTTC. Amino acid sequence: CASSQSLVVNFGYTF.